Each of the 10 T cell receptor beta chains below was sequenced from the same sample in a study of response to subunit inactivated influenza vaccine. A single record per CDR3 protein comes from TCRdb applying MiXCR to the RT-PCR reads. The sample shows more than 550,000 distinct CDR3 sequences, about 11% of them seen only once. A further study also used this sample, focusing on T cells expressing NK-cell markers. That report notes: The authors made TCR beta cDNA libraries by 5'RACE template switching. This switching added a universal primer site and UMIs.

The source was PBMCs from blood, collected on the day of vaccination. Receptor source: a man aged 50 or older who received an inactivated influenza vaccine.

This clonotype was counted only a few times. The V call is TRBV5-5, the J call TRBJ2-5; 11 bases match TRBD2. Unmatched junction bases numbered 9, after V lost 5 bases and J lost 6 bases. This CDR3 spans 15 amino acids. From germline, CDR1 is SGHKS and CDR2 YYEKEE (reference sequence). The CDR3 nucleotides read TGTGCCAGCAGTTATAGCGGGGGGGCCATAAAGACCCAGTACTTC. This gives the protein CASSYSGGAIKTQYF.

The CDR3 DNA reads as TGCGCCAGCAGCTTGGGTCAGGGCGGGGGTGAGCAGTTCTTC. This sequence encodes CASSLGQGGGEQFF. The rearrangement uses TRBV5-1 and TRBJ2-1; TRBD2 agrees at 7 bases. CDR1 is SGHRS, CDR2 YFSETQ, per germline. V gave up 0 bases and J gave up 9 bases; unmatched junction bases: 6. CDR3 length: 14 residues.

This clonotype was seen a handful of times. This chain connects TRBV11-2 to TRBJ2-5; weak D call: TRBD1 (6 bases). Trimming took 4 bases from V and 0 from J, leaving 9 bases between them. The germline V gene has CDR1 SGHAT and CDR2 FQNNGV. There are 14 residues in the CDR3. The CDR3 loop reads CASSWGQYQETQYF. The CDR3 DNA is TGTGCCAGCAGCTGGGGGCAGTACCAAGAGACCCAGTACTTC.

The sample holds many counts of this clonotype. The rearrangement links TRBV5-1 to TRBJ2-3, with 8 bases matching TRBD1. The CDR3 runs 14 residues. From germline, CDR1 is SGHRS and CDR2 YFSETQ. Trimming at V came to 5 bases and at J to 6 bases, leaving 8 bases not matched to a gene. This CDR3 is CASRWAGGGDTQYF. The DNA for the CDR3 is TGCGCCAGCAGGTGGGCAGGGGGCGGCGATACGCAGTATTTT.

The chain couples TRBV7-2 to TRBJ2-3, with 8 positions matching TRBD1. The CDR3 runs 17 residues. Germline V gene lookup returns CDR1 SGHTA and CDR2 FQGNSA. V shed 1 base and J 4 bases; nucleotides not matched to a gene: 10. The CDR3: CASSLVPQGAVADTQYF. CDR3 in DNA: TGTGCCAGCAGCTTAGTCCCTCAGGGGGCAGTGGCAGATACGCAGTATTTT.

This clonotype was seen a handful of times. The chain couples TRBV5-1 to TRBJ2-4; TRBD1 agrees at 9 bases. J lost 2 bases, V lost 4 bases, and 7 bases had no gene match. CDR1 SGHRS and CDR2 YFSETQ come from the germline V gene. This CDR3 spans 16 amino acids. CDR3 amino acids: CASSQAGQGTKNIQYF. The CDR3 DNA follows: TGCGCCAGCAGCCAGGCGGGACAGGGAACCAAAAACATTCAGTACTTC.

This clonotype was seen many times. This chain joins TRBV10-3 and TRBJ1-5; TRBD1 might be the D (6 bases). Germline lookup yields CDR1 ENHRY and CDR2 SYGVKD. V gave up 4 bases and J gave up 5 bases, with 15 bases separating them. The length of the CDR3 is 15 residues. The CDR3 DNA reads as TGTGCCATCAGTGGGGGCGGCAGGGGCGATCAGCCCCAGCATTTT. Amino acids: CAISGGGRGDQPQHF.

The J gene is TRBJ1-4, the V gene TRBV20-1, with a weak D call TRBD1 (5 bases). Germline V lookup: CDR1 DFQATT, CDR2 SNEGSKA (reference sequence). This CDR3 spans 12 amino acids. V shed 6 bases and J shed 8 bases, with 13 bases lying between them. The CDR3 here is CSAQAGSEKLFF. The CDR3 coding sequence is TGCAGTGCACAGGCGGGGAGCGAAAAACTGTTTTTT.

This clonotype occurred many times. The CDR3 nucleotides are TGTGCCAGCAACATTGGGACGGCTCCATCCTACGAGCAGTACTTC. It codes for CASNIGTAPSYEQYF. The V gene is TRBV28, the J gene TRBJ2-7; D may match TRBD1 or TRBD2 (5 bases each). This CDR3 has 15 residues. V was trimmed by 7 bases and J by 1 base, leaving 17 bases between them. CDR1 MDHEN and CDR2 SYDVKM come from the germline V gene.

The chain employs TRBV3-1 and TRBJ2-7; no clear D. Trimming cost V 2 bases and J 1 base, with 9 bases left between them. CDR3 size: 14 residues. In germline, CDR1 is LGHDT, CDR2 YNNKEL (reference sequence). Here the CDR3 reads CASSQQTVSYEQYF. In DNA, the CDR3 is TGTGCCAGCAGCCAACAGACGGTGTCCTACGAGCAGTACTTC.